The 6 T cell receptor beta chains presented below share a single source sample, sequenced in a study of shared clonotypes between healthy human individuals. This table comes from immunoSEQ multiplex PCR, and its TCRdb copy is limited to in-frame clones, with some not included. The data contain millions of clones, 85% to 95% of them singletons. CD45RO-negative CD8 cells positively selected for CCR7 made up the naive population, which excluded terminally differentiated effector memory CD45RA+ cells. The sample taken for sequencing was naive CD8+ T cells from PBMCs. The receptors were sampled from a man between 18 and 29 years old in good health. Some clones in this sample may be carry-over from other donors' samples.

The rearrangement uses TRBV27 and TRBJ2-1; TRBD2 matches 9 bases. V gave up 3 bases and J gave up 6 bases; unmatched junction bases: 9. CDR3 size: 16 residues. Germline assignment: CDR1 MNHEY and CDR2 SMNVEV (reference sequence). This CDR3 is CASSFGAGGSLNEQFF. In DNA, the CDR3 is TGTGCCAGCAGTTTCGGGGCGGGAGGGTCGCTCAATGAGCAGTTCTTC.

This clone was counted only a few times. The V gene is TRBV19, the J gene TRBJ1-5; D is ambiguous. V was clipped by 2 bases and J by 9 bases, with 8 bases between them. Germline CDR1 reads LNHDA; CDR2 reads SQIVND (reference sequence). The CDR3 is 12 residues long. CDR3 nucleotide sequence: TGTGCCAGTAGTATACTAAGTGGGCCCCAGCATTTT. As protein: CASSILSGPQHF.

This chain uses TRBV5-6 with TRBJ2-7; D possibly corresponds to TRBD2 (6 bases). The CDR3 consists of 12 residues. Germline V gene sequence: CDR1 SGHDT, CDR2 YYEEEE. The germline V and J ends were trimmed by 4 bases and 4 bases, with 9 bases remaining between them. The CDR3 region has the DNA TGTGCCAGCAGCACGGGGGTATACGAGCAGTACTTC. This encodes CASSTGVYEQYF.

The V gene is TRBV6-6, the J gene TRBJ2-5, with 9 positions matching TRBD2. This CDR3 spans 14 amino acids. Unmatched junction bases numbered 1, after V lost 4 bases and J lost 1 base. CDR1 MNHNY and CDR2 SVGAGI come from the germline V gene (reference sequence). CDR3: CASSSSGIQETQYF. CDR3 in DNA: TGTGCCAGCAGTTCTAGCGGGATCCAAGAGACCCAGTACTTC.

The CDR3 loop is CASSEGETQYF. The CDR3 DNA is TGTGCCAGCAGTGAGGGGGAGACCCAGTACTTC. This chain joins TRBV27 and TRBJ2-5; D might be TRBD1 or TRBD2, each matching 5 bases. This CDR3 contains 11 residues. Germline V gives CDR1 MNHEY, CDR2 SMNVEV (reference sequence). Trimming took off 5 bases at V and 5 bases at J, with 6 bases between the two ends.

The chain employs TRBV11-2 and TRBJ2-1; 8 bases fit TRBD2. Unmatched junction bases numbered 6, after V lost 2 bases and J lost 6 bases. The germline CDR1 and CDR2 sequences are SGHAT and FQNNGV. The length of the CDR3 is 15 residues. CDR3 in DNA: TGTGCCAGCAGCTTACTAGCGGGCGGTAGCAATGAGCAGTTCTTC. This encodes CASSLLAGGSNEQFF.